This T cell receptor beta chain was recorded in a study of CD4+ T cells in melanoma. Comment on this clone: No antigen is known for it.

Whole-study findings and limits: Reportedly, melanoma neoantigen-specific CD4+ T cells showed varied differentiation states. CD8+ T cell, macrophage and B cell function reportedly correlated with neoantigen-specific CD4+ T cells.

There are 15 residues in the CDR3. Germline V lookup: CDR1 MNHNS, CDR2 SASEGT. The ends lost 3 bases at V and 3 bases at J; junction bases unmatched: 5. The repertoire was sequenced with immunoSEQ multiplex PCR; TCRdb's copy has only in-frame clones and lacks some. This sample carries around 19,000 clones, approximately 84% of them seen once, and the ten largest clones take about 5%. The rearrangement links TRBV6-1 to TRBJ1-5, with 7 bases lining up with TRBD1. The sequenced sample was cells from a culture (not recorded whether cultured in vitro). The clonotype comes from a human donor with melanoma. The CDR3 DNA follows: TGTGCCAGCAGTGACTACAGGGGCATCAATCAGCCCCAGCATTTT. It yields the protein CASSDYRGINQPQHF.